Listed below are T cell receptor beta chains from one sample, sequenced in a study of cytomegalovirus exposure and HLA in healthy donors. Using immunoSEQ multiplex PCR, the repertoire was profiled, and TCRdb retains in-frame clones only, with some absent. The sample carries roughly 250,000 clones, about four fifths recorded once. Input material: PBMCs. The receptors shown here come from a girl aged 2-10 years in good health and CMV-seronegative. CDR3s include the opening cysteine and the closing phenylalanine or tryptophan. The D gene is left open where the match is weak. Size values are once, few and many counts, or a class for expanded clones, and some rows have none.

CDR3aa	CDR3nt	abundance	v_gene	j_gene	d_gene
CASSPRGLGNEQFF	TGCGCCAGCAGCCCGCGGGGACTGGGCAATGAGCAGTTCTTC	.	TRBV4-1	TRBJ2-1	.
CASSPPKPRAVYEQYF	TGTGCCAGCTCACCACCTAAGCCCAGGGCGGTGTACGAGCAGTACTTC	.	TRBV18	TRBJ2-7	.
CASSQPGEKLFF	TGTGCCAGCAGCCAACCCGGGGAAAAACTGTTTTTT	.	TRBV7-9	TRBJ1-4	.
CASSPTTGELFF	TGTGCCAGCAGCCCGACAACCGGGGAGCTGTTTTTT	.	TRBV7-9	TRBJ2-2	.
CASSLAVAGEGLTQYF	TGTGCCAGCAGCTTAGCGGTAGCGGGGGAGGGTTTGACCCAGTACTTC	.	TRBV7-6	TRBJ2-5	TRBD2
CASSPAGRFMWDRGRNQPQHF	TGTGCCAGCAGCCCCGCGGGTCGCTTTATGTGGGACAGGGGCCGTAATCAGCCCCAGCATTTT	.	TRBV28	TRBJ1-5	TRBD1
CASSQAGRAFF	TGTGCCAGCAGCCAAGCGGGTCGAGCTTTCTTT	.	TRBV14	TRBJ1-1	.
CASSYYGDSNSPLHF	TGTGCCAGCAGTTACTACGGGGACAGTAATTCACCCCTCCACTTT	.	TRBV6-5	TRBJ1-6	TRBD1
CASRGHYEQYF	TGTGCCAGCAGGGGACACTACGAGCAGTACTTC	.	TRBV2	TRBJ2-7	.
CASSRGTLGTEAFF	TGTGCCAGCAGTCGCGGGACTCTTGGCACTGAAGCTTTCTTT	.	TRBV2	TRBJ1-1	.
CASSQRTGATGELFF	TGTGCCAGCAGCCAACGGACAGGGGCGACCGGGGAGCTGTTTTTT	.	TRBV7-9	TRBJ2-2	TRBD1
CASSLAQNYEQYF	TGTGCCAGCAGCTTAGCCCAGAACTACGAGCAGTACTTC	.	TRBV7-8	TRBJ2-7	.
CASSLRSPGQRDDTQYF	TGCGCCAGCAGCTTACGCTCACCGGGACAGCGCGATGATACGCAGTATTTT	.	TRBV5-1	TRBJ2-3	TRBD1
CASRPQGTFNQPQHF	TGTGCCAGTAGACCCCAGGGGACCTTCAATCAGCCCCAGCATTTT	.	TRBV19	TRBJ1-5	.
CASSLALRNSYEQYF	TGTGCCAGCAGCTTGGCCCTACGAAACTCCTACGAGCAGTACTTC	.	TRBV5-5	TRBJ2-7	.
CASSDKTDREAFF	TGTGCCAGCAGTGATAAGACAGACCGTGAAGCTTTCTTT	.	TRBV27	TRBJ1-1	.
CATSAGGSSGANVLTF	TGTGCCACCAGCGCGGGAGGTAGCTCTGGGGCCAACGTCCTGACTTTC	.	TRBV15	TRBJ2-6	TRBD2
CASSEILGPGDGELFF	TGCGCCAGCAGTGAGATTTTGGGGCCGGGGGACGGGGAGCTGTTTTTT	.	TRBV10-1	TRBJ2-2	.
CASSRGGVWPGGYTF	TGCGCCAGCAGCCGGGGGGGTGTCTGGCCTGGTGGCTACACCTTC	.	TRBV4-1	TRBJ1-2	.
CALRLNWADTQYF	TGTGCCTTGCGACTTAATTGGGCAGATACGCAGTATTTT	.	TRBV30	TRBJ2-3	.
CAWGRAPRHTEAFF	TGTGCCTGGGGGCGGGCTCCCCGACACACTGAAGCTTTCTTT	few	TRBV30	TRBJ1-1	.
CASRKNGGTGDNEQFF	TGTGCCAGTAGAAAAAATGGCGGGACGGGAGATAATGAGCAGTTCTTC	.	TRBV19	TRBJ2-1	.
CASSFWAGGINQPQHF	TGTGCCAGCAGCTTTTGGGCAGGGGGGATCAATCAGCCCCAGCATTTT	.	TRBV5-5	TRBJ1-5	TRBD1
CASSVSVTSGNTIYF	TGTGCCAGCAGCGTCTCGGTCACCTCTGGAAACACCATATATTTT	.	TRBV9	TRBJ1-3	.
CASSLASQGNEQYF	TGTGCCAGCAGCTTAGCCAGCCAGGGGAACGAGCAGTACTTC	.	TRBV7-9	TRBJ2-7	.
CASIRLSGSEIYEQYF	TGTGCCAGCATTCGCCTTAGCGGGAGTGAGATCTACGAGCAGTACTTC	once	TRBV2	TRBJ2-7	TRBD2
CASSPRGRPGVIREQYF	TGTGCCAGCAGCCCCCGAGGTCGGCCAGGGGTGATCCGCGAGCAGTACTTC	.	TRBV7-6	TRBJ2-7	.
CASSGLAGGNNEQFF	TGTGCCAGCAGCGGACTAGCGGGAGGGAACAATGAGCAGTTCTTC	.	TRBV7-2	TRBJ2-1	TRBD2
CASSLPTGANTGELFF	TGTGCCAGCAGCCTTCCCACAGGGGCTAACACCGGGGAGCTGTTTTTT	.	TRBV7-8	TRBJ2-2	TRBD1
CASSVSANNYGYTF	TGTGCCAGCAGTGTGTCAGCGAATAACTATGGCTACACCTTC	.	TRBV6-4	TRBJ1-2	.
CSVPPGLAGEEQFF	TGCAGCGTGCCACCGGGACTAGCGGGGGAAGAGCAGTTCTTC	.	TRBV29-1	TRBJ2-1	TRBD2
CASSLIPRTEAFF	TGTGCCAGCAGCCTCATACCTAGGACTGAAGCTTTCTTT	.	TRBV14	TRBJ1-1	.
CASSADRDSYNEQFF	TGTGCCAGCAGCGCGGACAGGGACTCCTACAATGAGCAGTTCTTC	.	TRBV9	TRBJ2-1	TRBD1
CAWNRALEEKLFF	TGTGCCTGGAACAGGGCCCTTGAAGAAAAACTGTTTTTT	once	TRBV30	TRBJ1-4	.
CASSLDLFSGSSYEQYF	TGTGCCAGCAGTTTAGACCTCTTTAGCGGGAGCTCCTACGAGCAGTACTTC	once	TRBV28	TRBJ2-7	TRBD2
CASSPPSEAFF	TGTGCCAGCAGCCCGCCCAGTGAAGCTTTCTTT	.	TRBV7-9	TRBJ1-1	.